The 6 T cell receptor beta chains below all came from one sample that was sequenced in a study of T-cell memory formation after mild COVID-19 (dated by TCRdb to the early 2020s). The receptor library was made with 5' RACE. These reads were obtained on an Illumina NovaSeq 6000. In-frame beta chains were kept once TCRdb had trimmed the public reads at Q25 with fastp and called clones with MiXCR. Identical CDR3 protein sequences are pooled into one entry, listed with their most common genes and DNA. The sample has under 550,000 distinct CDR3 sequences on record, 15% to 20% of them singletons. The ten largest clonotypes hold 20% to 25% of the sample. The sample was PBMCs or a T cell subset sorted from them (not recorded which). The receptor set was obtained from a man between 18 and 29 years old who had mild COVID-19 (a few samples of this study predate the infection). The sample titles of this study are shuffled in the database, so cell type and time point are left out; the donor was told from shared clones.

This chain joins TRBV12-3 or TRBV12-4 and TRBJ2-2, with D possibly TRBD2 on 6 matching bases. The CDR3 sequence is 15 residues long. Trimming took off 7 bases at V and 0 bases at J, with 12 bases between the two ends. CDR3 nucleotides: TGTGCCAGCACCCCCTCGGGGGCGAACACCGGGGAGCTGTTTTTT. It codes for CASTPSGANTGELFF.

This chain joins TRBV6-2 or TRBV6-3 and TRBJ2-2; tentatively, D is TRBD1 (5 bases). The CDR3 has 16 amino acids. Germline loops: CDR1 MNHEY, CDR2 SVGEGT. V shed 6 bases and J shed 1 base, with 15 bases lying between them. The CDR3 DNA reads TGTGCCAGCAGACCAACAGGCGCCCGGAACACCGGGGAGCTGTTTTTT. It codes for CASRPTGARNTGELFF.

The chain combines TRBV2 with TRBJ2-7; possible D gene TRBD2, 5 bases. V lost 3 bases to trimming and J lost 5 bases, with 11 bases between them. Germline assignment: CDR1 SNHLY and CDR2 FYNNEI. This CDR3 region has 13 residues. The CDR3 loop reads CASSEWRQNEQYF. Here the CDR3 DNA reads TGTGCCAGCAGTGAGTGGAGGCAGAACGAGCAGTACTTC.

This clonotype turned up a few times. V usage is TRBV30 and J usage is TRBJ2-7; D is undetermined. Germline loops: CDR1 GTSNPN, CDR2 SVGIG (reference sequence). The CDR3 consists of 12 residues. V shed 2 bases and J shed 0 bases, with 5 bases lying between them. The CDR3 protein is CAWSTGSYEQYF. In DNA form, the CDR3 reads TGTGCCTGGAGTACGGGCTCCTACGAGCAGTACTTC.

CDR3 loop: CASSVRADNQPQHF. DNA for the CDR3: TGTGCCAGCAGCGTAAGGGCGGACAATCAGCCCCAGCATTTT. This rearrangement joins TRBV9 to TRBJ1-5; D unclear. The CDR3 contains 14 residues. The V end lost 1 base, the J end lost 3 bases, and 8 bases lay between the germline ends. From germline, CDR1 is SGDLS and CDR2 YYNGEE.

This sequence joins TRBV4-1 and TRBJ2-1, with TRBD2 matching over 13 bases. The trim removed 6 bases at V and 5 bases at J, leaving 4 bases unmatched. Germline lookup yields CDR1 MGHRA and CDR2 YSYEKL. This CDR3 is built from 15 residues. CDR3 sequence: CASRAGLAGDNEQFF. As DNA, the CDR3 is TGCGCCAGCAGGGCTGGACTAGCGGGGGACAATGAGCAGTTCTTC.